A selection of T cell receptor beta chains follows, all from one sample in a study of T cell responses to AZD1222 COVID-19 vaccine. The repertoire was sequenced with immunoSEQ multiplex PCR; TCRdb's copy has only in-frame clones and lacks some. The profile shows 90,000 to 110,000 clones, approximately 90% of them singletons. Specimen: peripheral blood, collected on day 0 of AZD1222 vaccination. The receptors were gathered from an adult in good health. Both conserved end residues are part of each CDR3. D genes are given only for firm matches. Rows give clone size only sometimes, using once, few, many, or a class for an expanded clone.

d_call clone_size j_call v_call cdr3_aa cdr3_nt
TRBD1 NA TRBJ2-1 TRBV5-4 CASRSSGTGDLGEQFF TGTGCCAGCAGATCGTCCGGGACAGGGGATTTGGGTGAGCAGTTCTTC
NA NA TRBJ1-2 TRBV5-1 CASSLGGRTNYGYTF TGCGCCAGCAGCTTGGGTGGGCGGACTAACTATGGCTACACCTTC
TRBD2 NA TRBJ2-2 TRBV7-9 CASSIGTSRTGELFF TGTGCCAGCAGCATAGGGACTAGCCGGACCGGGGAGCTGTTTTTT
NA NA TRBJ1-3 TRBV7-8 CASSLVGSGNTIYF TGTGCCAGCAGCTTAGTGGGGTCTGGAAACACCATATATTTT
NA once TRBJ1-4 TRBV5-1 CASSLLGQTNEKLFF TGCGCCAGCAGCTTGTTAGGACAAACTAATGAAAAACTGTTTTTT
TRBD1 NA TRBJ2-2 TRBV7-2 CASSPGTGIGELFF TGTGCCAGCAGCCCAGGGACAGGGATCGGGGAGCTGTTTTTT
TRBD1 NA TRBJ2-7 TRBV6-5 CASRGTGAYEQYF TGTGCCAGCAGGGGGACAGGCGCCTACGAGCAGTACTTC
NA few TRBJ1-1 TRBV19 CASSLRGTMNTEAFF TGTGCCAGTAGTTTGAGAGGGACCATGAACACTGAAGCTTTCTTT
NA NA TRBJ2-1 TRBV6-5 CASSLIRGAYNEQFF TGTGCCAGCAGTTTGATCAGGGGGGCTTACAATGAGCAGTTCTTC
TRBD1 NA TRBJ1-4 TRBV28 CASSLYRGGNEKLFF TGTGCCAGCAGTCTCTACAGGGGCGGTAATGAAAAACTGTTTTTT
NA NA TRBJ1-3 TRBV11-2 CASRRGSSGNTIYF TGTGCCAGCAGGAGGGGGAGCTCTGGAAACACCATATATTTT
TRBD2 NA TRBJ2-2 TRBV7-9 CASSLGTSGNTGELFF TGTGCCAGCAGCCTGGGGACTAGCGGGAACACCGGGGAGCTGTTTTTT